This T cell receptor beta chain was observed in a study of T cells in Graves' hyperthyroidism and ophthalmopathy. In the study overall: Peripheral blood was obtained at initial diagnosis, preceding any treatment. Overall study findings and caveats: Peripheral blood also featured most of the thyroid clonotypes expanded above 0.001.

Exclusion followed for patients with uncontrolled infection, other autoimmune disease, pregnancy or lactation. The source material, RNA transcripts, was used to amplify TCR beta CDR3 regions. The primer set for the first-round RT-PCR of the TCR CDR3 was HTBI. Via MiXCR, TCRdb re-called the multiplex PCR reads, giving one row per CDR3 protein. The sample comprises 600,000 or so distinct CDR3 sequences, roughly 15% of which are singletons, and under 15% rests with the top ten. To note about this clonotype: What it binds is unknown.

V dropped 2 bases and J dropped 5; count of bases not matched to a gene: 11. The length of the CDR3 is 17 residues. The V gene's germline CDR1 is MNHEY and CDR2 SVGEGT. The V call is TRBV6-2 or TRBV6-3, the J call TRBJ2-7; 11 positions agree with TRBD2. Source material: blood. The clonotype comes from a woman aged 45-59 years with Graves' ophthalmopathy. CDR3 sequence reads: CASSYGTLAGGPDEQYF. DNA of the CDR3: TGTGCCAGCAGTTACGGGACTTTAGCGGGAGGGCCTGACGAGCAGTACTTC.